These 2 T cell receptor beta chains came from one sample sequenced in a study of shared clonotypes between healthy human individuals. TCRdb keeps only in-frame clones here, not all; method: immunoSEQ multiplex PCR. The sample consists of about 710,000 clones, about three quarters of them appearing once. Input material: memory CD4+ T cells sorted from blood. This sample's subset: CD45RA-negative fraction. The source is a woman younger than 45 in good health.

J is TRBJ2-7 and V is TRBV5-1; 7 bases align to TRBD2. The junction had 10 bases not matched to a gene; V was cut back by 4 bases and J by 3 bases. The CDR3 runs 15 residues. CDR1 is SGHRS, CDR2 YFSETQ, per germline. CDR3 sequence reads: CASSPFKAGNYEQYF. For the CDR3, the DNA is TGCGCCAGCAGCCCTTTTAAAGCGGGAAACTACGAGCAGTACTTC.

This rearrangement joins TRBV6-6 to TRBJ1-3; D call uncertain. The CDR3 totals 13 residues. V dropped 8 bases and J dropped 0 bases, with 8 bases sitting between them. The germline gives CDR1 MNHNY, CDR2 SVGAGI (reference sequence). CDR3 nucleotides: TGTGCCAGCTCGGCCAACTCTGGAAACACCATATATTTT. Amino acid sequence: CASSANSGNTIYF.